This T cell receptor beta chain was profiled in a study of control samples from healthy donors and cancer patients. Repertoires were generated with immunoSEQ multiplex PCR, while TCRdb's copy carries only in-frame clones and drops some. Here the sample spans more than 65,000 clones, under 85% being singletons. CDR3 length: 16 residues. Per germline, CDR1 SNHLY and CDR2 FYNNEI. The V gene lost 0 bases and the J gene lost 0 bases, with 9 bases spanning the gap. The sequencing input was blood. The sequence came from a man between 60 and 70 years old in good health. This chain joins TRBV2 and TRBJ2-1; no definite D call. CDR3 in DNA: TGTGCCAGCAGTGAAGCGTGGCAGACCTCCTACAATGAGCAGTTCTTC. Its protein product is CASSEAWQTSYNEQFF.